This paragraph covers one T cell receptor (beta chain) sequence. The data were obtained in a study of Ad26.COV2.S vaccination and SARS-CoV-2 variants. The wider study: Doses of Ad26.COV2.S were injected into muscle once or twice, 56 days apart.

The method was immunoSEQ multiplex PCR; TCRdb's version includes in-frame clones alone and lacks a portion of them. The table has 250,000 or so clones, approximately 90% seen once. CDR1 LGHNA and CDR2 YSLEER come from the germline V gene. V gave up 0 bases and J gave up 0 bases, with 8 bases separating them. This CDR3 is 15 amino acids long. Treatment: around 19 received Ad26.COV2.S at low or high dose, single or two shots; roughly five received placebo; per-sample allocation not given. Specimen acquisition occurred on day 63 following the initial vaccine or placebo injection. Sequencing was performed on peripheral blood, taken in a trial of Ad26.COV2.S vaccine versus placebo. The V gene is TRBV4-3, the J gene TRBJ1-1; D ambiguous. The receptor was isolated from a person aged 18-60 years who received the Ad26.COV2.S COVID-19 vaccine or a placebo. The CDR3 loop is CASSQDGLLNTEAFF. The CDR3 DNA reads TGCGCCAGCAGCCAAGATGGGTTGTTGAACACTGAAGCTTTCTTT.